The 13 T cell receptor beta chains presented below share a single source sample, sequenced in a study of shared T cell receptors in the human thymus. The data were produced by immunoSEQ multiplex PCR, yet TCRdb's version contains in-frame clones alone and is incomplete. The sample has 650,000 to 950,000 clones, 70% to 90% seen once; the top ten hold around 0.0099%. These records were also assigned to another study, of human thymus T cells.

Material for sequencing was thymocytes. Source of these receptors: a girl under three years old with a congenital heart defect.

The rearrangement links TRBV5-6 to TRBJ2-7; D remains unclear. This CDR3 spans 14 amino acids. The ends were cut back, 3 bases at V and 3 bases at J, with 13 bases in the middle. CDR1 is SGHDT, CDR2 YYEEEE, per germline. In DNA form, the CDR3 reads TGTGCCAGCAGCTCTCCTGGGCTACGCTACGAGCAGTACTTC. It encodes CASSSPGLRYEQYF.

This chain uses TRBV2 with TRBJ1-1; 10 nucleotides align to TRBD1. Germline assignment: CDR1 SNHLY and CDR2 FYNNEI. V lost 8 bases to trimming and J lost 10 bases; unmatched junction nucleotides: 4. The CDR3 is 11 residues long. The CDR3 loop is CASRDRGSAFF. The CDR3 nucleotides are TGTGCCAGCCGGGACAGGGGTTCAGCTTTCTTT. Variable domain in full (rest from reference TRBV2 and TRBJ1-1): EPEVTQTPSHQVTQMGQEVILRCVPISNHLYFYWYRQILGQKVEFLVSFYNNEISEKSEIFDDQFSVERPDGSNFTLKIRSTKLEDSAMYFCASRDRGSAFFGQGTRLTVV.

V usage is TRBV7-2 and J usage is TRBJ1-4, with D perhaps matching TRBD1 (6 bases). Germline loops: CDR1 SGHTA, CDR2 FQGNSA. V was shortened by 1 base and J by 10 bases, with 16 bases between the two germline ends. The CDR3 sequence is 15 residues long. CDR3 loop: CASSLGVQGPGKLFF. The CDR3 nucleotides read TGTGCCAGCAGCTTAGGGGTCCAGGGGCCCGGAAAACTGTTTTTT.

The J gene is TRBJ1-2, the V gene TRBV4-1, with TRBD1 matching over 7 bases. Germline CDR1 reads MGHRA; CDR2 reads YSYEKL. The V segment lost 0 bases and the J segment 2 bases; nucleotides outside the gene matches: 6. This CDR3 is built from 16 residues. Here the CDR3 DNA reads TGCGCCAGCAGCCAAGAGGGGACAGCTCTCAACTATGGCTACACCTTC. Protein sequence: CASSQEGTALNYGYTF.

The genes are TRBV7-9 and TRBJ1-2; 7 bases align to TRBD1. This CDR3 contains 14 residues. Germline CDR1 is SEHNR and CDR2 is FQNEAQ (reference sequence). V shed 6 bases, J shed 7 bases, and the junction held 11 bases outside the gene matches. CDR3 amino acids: CASRATGLEGGYTF. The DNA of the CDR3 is TGTGCCAGCAGAGCGACAGGGCTCGAGGGTGGCTACACCTTC.

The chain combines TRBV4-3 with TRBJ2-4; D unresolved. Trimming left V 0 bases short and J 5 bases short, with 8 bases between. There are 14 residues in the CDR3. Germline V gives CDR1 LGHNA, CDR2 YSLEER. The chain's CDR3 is CASSQDRGQNIQYF. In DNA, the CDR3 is TGCGCCAGCAGCCAAGATCGCGGCCAAAACATTCAGTACTTC.

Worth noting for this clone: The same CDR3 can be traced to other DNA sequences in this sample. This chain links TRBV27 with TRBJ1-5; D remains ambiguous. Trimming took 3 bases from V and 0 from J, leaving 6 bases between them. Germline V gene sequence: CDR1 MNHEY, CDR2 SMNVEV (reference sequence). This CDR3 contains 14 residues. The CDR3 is CASSFSGSNQPQHF. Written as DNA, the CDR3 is TGTGCCAGCAGTTTTTCAGGTAGCAATCAGCCCCAGCATTTT.

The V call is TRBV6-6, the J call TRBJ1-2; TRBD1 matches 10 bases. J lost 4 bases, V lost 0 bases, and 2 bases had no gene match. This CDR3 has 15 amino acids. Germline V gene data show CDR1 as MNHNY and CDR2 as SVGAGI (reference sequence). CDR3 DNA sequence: TGTGCCAGCAGTTACTCGGGGACAGGGGCCTATGGCTACACCTTC. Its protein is CASSYSGTGAYGYTF.

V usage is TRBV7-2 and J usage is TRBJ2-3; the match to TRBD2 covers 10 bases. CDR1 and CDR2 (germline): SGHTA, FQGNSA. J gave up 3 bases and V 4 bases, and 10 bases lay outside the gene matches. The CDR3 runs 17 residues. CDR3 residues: CASSSFLAGAITDTQYF. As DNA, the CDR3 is TGTGCCAGCAGCTCCTTCCTAGCGGGGGCAATAACAGATACGCAGTATTTT.

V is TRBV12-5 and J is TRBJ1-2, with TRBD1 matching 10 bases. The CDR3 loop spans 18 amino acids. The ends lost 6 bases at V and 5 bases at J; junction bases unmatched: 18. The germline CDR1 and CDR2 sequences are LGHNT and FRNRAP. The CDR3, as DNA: TGTGCTAGTGGCCCCCCTCCCGGGACAGGGGAGGAGGTATATGGCTACACCTTC. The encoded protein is CASGPPPGTGEEVYGYTF.

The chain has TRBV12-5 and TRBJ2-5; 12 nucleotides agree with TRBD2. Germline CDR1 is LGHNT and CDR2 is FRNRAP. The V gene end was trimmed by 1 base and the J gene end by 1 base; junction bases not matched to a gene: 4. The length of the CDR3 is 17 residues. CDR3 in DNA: TGTGCTAGTGGTTTGGCTCTAGCGGGGGGGCGCCAAGAGACCCAGTACTTC. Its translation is CASGLALAGGRQETQYF.

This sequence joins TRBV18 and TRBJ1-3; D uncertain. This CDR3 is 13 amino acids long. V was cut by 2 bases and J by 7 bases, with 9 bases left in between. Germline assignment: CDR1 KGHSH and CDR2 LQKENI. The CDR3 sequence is CASSPNRENTIYF. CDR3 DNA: TGTGCCAGCTCACCAAATCGGGAGAACACCATATATTTT.

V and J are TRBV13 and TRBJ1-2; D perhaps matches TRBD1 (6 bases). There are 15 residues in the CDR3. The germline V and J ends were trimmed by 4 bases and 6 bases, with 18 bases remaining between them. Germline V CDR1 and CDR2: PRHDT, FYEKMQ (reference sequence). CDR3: CASSSPVRGANGYTF. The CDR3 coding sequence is TGTGCCAGCAGCTCGCCTGTCAGGGGCGCCAATGGCTACACCTTC.